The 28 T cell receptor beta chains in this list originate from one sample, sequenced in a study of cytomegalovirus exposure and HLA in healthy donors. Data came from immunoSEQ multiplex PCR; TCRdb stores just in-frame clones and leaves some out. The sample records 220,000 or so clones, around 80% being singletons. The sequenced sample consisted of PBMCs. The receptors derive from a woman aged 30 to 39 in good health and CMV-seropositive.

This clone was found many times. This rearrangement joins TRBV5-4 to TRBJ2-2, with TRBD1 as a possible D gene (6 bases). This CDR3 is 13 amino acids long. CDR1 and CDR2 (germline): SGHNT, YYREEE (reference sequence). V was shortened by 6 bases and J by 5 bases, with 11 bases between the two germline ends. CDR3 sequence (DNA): TGTGCCAGCACCTTAGGACAGACCGGGGAGCTGTTTTTT. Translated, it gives CASTLGQTGELFF.

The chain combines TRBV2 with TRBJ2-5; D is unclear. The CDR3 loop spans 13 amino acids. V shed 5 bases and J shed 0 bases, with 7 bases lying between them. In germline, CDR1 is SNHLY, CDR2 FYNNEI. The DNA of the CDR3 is TGTGCCAGCAGTTCATCCGACCAAGAGACCCAGTACTTC. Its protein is CASSSSDQETQYF.

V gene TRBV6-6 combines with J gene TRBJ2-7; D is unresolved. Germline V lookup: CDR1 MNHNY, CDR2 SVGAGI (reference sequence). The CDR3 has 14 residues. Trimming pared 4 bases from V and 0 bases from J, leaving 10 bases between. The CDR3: CASSFESRSYEQYF. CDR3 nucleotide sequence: TGTGCCAGCAGTTTTGAGTCACGCTCCTACGAGCAGTACTTC.

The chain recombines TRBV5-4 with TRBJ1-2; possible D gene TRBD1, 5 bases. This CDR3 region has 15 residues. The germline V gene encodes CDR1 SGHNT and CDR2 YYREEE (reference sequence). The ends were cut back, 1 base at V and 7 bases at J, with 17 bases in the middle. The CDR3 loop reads CASSLRSGPSGGYTF. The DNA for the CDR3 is TGTGCCAGCAGCTTGAGGTCAGGGCCCTCGGGTGGCTACACCTTC.

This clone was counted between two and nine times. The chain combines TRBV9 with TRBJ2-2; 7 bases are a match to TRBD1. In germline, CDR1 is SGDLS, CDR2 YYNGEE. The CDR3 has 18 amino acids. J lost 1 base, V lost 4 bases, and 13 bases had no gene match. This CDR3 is CASSPAYRTGKNTGELFF. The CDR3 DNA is TGTGCCAGCAGCCCGGCCTACCGGACAGGAAAGAACACCGGGGAGCTGTTTTTT.

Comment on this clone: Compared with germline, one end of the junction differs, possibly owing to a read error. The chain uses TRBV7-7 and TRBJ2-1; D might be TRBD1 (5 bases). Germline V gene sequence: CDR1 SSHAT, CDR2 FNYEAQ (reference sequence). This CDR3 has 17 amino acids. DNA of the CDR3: TGTGCTAGCAGCCCACTGACAGCAAATCTAACCTACAATGAGCAGTTCTTC. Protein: CASSPLTANLTYNEQFF. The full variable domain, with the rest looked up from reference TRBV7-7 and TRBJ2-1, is GAGVSQSPRYKVTKRGQDVTLRCDPISSHATLYWYQQALGQGPEFLTYFNYEAQPDKSGLPSDRFSAERPEGSISTLTIQRTEQRDSAMYRCASSPLTANLTYNEQFFGPGTRLTVL.

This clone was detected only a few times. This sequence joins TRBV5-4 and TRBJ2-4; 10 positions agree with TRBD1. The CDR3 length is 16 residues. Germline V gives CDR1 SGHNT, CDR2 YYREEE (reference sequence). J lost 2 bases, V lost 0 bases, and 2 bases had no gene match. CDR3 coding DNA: TGTGCCAGCAGCTTGGGACAGGGGGCGTCCAAAAACATTCAGTACTTC. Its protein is CASSLGQGASKNIQYF.

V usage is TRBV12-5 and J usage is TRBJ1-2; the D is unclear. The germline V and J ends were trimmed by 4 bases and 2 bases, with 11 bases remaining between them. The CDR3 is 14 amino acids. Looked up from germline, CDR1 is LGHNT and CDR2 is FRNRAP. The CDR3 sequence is CASGSSRENYGYTF. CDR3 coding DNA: TGTGCTAGTGGTTCCTCCCGGGAAAACTATGGCTACACCTTC.

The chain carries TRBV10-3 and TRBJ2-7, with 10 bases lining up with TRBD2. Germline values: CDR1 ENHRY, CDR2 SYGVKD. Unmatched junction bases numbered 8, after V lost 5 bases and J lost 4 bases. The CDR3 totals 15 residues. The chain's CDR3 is CAISQREGTTYEQYF. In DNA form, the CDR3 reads TGTGCCATCAGTCAGCGGGAGGGCACCACATACGAGCAGTACTTC.

CDR3: CASSLDWAGGRTEAFF. The CDR3 DNA reads as TGTGCCAGCAGCTTAGATTGGGCCGGGGGTCGCACTGAAGCTTTCTTT. The chain links TRBV11-3 to TRBJ1-1, with D perhaps matching TRBD1 (5 bases). V gave up 0 bases and J gave up 4 bases, with 15 bases separating them. In germline, CDR1 is SGHNT, CDR2 YENEEA. The CDR3 runs to 16 residues.

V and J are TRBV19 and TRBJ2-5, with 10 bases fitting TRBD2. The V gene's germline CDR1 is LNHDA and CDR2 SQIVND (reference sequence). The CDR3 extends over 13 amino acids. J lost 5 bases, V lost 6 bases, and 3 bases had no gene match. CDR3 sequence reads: CASSTSGKETQYF. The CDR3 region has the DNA TGTGCCAGTAGCACTAGCGGGAAGGAGACCCAGTACTTC.

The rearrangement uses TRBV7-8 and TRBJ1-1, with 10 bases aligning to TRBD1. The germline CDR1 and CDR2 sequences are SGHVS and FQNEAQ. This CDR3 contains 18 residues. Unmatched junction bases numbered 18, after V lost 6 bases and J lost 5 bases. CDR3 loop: CASRSPGQGTWGGTEAFF. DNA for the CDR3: TGTGCCAGCAGGTCGCCGGGACAGGGGACCTGGGGGGGGACTGAAGCTTTCTTT.

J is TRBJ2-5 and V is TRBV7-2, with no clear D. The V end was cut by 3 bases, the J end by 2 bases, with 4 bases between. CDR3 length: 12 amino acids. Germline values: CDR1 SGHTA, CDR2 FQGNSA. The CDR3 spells CASSFQQETQYF. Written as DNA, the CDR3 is TGTGCCAGCAGCTTCCAGCAAGAGACCCAGTACTTC.

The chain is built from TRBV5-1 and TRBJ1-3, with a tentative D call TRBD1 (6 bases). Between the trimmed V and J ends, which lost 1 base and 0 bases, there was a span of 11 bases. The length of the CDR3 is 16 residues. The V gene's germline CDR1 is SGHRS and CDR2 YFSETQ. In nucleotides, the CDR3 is TGCGCCAGCAGCTTGAATGACAGGATCTCTGGAAACACCATATATTTT. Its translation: CASSLNDRISGNTIYF.

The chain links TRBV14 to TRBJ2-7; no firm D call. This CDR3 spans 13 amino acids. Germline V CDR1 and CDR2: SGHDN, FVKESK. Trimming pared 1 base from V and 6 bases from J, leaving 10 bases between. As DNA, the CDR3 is TGTGCCAGCAGCCAAGCCTCGATTGGCGAGCAGTACTTC. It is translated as CASSQASIGEQYF. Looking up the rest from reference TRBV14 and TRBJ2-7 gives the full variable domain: EAGVTQFPSHSVIEKGQTVTLRCDPISGHDNLYWYRRVMGKEIKFLLHFVKESKQDESGMPNNRFLAERTGGTYSTLKVQPAELEDSGVYFCASSQASIGEQYFGPGTRLTVT.

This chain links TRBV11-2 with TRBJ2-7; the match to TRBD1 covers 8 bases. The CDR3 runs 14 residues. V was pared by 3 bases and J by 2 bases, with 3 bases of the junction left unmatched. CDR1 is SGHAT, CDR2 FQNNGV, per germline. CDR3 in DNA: TGTGCCAGCAGCTTTGGGACAGGAGCCTACGAGCAGTACTTC. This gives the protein CASSFGTGAYEQYF.

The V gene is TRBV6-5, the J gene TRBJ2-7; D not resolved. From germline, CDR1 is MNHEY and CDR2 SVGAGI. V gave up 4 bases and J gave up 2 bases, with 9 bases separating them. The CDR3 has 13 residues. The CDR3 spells CASSLDGTYEQYF. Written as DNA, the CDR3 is TGTGCCAGCAGTTTAGACGGTACCTACGAGCAGTACTTC.

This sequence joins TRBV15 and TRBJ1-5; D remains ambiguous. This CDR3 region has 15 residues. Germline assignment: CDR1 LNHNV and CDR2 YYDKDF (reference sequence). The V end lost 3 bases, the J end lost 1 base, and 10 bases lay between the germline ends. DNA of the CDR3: TGTGCCACCAGCAGGGAAACAAGGAGCAATCAGCCCCAGCATTTT. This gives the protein CATSRETRSNQPQHF.

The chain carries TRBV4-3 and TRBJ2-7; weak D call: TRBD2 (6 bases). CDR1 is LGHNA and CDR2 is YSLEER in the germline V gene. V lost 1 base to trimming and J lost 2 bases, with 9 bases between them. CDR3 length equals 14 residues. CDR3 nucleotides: TGCGCCAGCAGCCAAGTCGGGGGAACCTACGAGCAGTACTTC. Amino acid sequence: CASSQVGGTYEQYF.

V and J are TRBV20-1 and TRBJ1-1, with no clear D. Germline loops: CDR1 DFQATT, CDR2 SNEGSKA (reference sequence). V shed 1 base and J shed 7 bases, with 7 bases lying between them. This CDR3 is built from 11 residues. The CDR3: CSARASGEAFF. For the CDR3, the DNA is TGCAGTGCTAGAGCTTCTGGTGAAGCTTTCTTT.

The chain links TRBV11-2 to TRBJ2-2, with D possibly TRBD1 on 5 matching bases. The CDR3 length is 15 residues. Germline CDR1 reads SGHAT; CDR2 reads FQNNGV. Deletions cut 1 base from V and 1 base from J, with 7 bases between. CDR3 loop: CASSLAGWNTGELFF. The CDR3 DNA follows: TGTGCCAGCAGCTTAGCAGGGTGGAACACCGGGGAGCTGTTTTTT.

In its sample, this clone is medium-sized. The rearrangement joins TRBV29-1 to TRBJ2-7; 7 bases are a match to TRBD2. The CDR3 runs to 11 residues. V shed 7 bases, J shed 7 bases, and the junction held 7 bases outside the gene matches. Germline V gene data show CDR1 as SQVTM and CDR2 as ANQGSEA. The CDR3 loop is CSAEREQEQYF. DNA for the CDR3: TGCAGCGCCGAGCGGGAACAAGAGCAGTACTTC.

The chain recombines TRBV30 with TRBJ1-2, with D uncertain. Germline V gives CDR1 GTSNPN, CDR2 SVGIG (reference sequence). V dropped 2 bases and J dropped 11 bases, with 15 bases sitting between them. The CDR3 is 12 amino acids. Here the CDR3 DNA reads TGTGCCTGGAGTCGTACCGGTTTCGTTTACACCTTC. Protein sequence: CAWSRTGFVYTF.

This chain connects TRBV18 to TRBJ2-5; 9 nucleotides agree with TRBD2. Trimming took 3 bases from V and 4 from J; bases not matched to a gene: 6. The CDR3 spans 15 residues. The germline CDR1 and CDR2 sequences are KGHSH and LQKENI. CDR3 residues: CASSPLREGGETQYF. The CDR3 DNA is TGTGCCAGCTCACCGTTGCGGGAGGGCGGAGAGACCCAGTACTTC.

CDR3 protein: CASSVVGGWDEQYF. CDR3 DNA sequence: TGTGCCAGCAGCGTAGTCGGGGGCTGGGACGAGCAGTACTTC. This rearrangement joins TRBV9 to TRBJ2-7; D could derive from TRBD1 or TRBD2 (6 bases each). There are 14 residues in the CDR3. The germline V and J ends were trimmed by 0 bases and 5 bases, with 12 bases remaining between them. Looked up from germline, CDR1 is SGDLS and CDR2 is YYNGEE.

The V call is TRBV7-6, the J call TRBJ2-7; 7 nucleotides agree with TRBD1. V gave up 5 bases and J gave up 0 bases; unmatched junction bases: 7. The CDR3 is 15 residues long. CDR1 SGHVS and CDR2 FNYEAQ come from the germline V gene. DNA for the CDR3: TGTGCCAGCAGCCCGGGACAGTTTATCTCCTACGAGCAGTACTTC. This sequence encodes CASSPGQFISYEQYF.

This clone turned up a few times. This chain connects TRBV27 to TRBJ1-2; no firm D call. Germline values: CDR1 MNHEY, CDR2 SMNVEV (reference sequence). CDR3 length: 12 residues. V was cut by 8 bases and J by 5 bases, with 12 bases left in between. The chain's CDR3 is CASLDGRYGYTF. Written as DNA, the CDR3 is TGTGCCAGCCTAGACGGACGATATGGCTACACCTTC.

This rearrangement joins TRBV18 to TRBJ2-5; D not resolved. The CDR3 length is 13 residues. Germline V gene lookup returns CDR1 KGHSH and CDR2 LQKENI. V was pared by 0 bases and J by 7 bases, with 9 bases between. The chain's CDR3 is CASSPPHKGTQYF. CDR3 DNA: TGTGCCAGCTCACCACCCCACAAGGGGACCCAGTACTTC.